Reported below is one TCR beta chain. No antigen is known for it. Germline loops: CDR1 SQVTM, CDR2 ANQGSEA. The V end lost 7 bases, the J end lost 1 base, and 12 bases lay between the germline ends. CDR3 length equals 13 residues. This sample was taken from a study of beta chain features in type 1 diabetes. Study-level background: Examined across all samples were just under 110,000,000 sorted cells.

Study-level points and caveats: TCRB CDR3s from Type 1 diabetes patients were moderately but significantly shorter in all four CD4+ subsets. Sequencing used cDNA, and cells with high TCR expression could therefore be over-represented. Any role of HLA type in TCRB rearrangement remained unresolved here.

Of the isolated RNA, all was reverse transcribed, and so the sequenced material was expressed TCRB transcripts. Produced via immunoSEQ multiplex PCR; TCRdb's table is partial and in-frame only. The sample carries approximately 170,000 clones, 6% to 9% recorded once. Once sorted, every population was more than 98% pure. The sequenced material came from central memory CD4+ T cells from blood. The chain couples TRBV29-1 to TRBJ2-3; maybe TRBD1 (6 bases). The receptor was derived from a man younger than 30 with type 1 diabetes. This CDR3 is CSARRGGTDTQYF. The DNA for the CDR3 is TGCAGCGCCCGCAGGGGAGGCACAGATACGCAGTATTTT.